This T cell receptor beta chain was sequenced for a study of post-analysis software for immune sequencing data. Looking at the study overall: Disease courses included relapsing-remitting, secondary progressive and progressive-relapsing multiple sclerosis. Whole-study results and caveats: About 5 TRBV segments (TRBV5-6, TRBV5-1 and TRBV20-1 among them) occurred more frequently in patients than in controls.

V shed 4 bases and J shed 2 bases, with 14 bases lying between them. Germline V gene sequence: CDR1 ENHRY, CDR2 SYGVKD. The CDR3 loop spans 15 amino acids. Concerning this clonotype: Its antigen remains unidentified.

Researchers reported that TCR beta cDNA libraries carried unique molecular identifiers. T cells numbering about 0.85 to 10 million yielded some 480,000 cDNA molecules. One entry per CDR3 protein results from TCRdb running MiXCR on the PCR reads. This table holds hundreds of thousands of distinct CDR3 sequences, around 40% found once. The rearrangement joins TRBV10-3 to TRBJ1-1; TRBD1 might be the D (5 bases). The sequenced sample consisted of blood. This clonotype originated in a girl aged 10 to 17 with multiple sclerosis. The chain's CDR3 is CAISGSGSSNTEAFF. CDR3 sequence (DNA): TGTGCCATCAGTGGGTCAGGGAGCTCAAACACTGAAGCTTTCTTT.